These 31 T cell receptor beta chains originate from one sample sequenced in a study of control samples from healthy donors and cancer patients. Here immunoSEQ multiplex PCR was the method, and the copy in TCRdb shows in-frame clones only, minus some. The repertoire table contains approximately 190,000 clones. Sequenced material: blood. Every receptor here comes from a woman aged 25 to 39 in good health.

This chain joins TRBV7-9 and TRBJ2-5; 7 positions match TRBD1. Germline CDR1 reads SEHNR; CDR2 reads FQNEAQ (reference sequence). The CDR3 spans 18 residues. V lost 6 bases to trimming and J lost 4 bases; unmatched junction nucleotides: 20. The DNA for the CDR3 is TGTGCCAGCAGTTTTAAGTCGGCTCGACAGGGCAGTCGAGAGACCCAGTACTTC. Amino acid sequence: CASSFKSARQGSRETQYF.

V usage is TRBV15 and J usage is TRBJ1-4; D may be TRBD1 (6 bases). Trimming shortened V by 2 bases and J by 2 bases, and 9 bases separated the two germline ends. The CDR3 spans 15 residues. CDR1 and CDR2 (germline): LNHNV, YYDKDF (reference sequence). DNA for the CDR3: TGTGCCACCAGCAGAAGGACAGTTACTAATGAAAAACTGTTTTTT. The encoded protein is CATSRRTVTNEKLFF.

The V gene is TRBV5-5, the J gene TRBJ2-7; 7 bases are a match to TRBD2. The germline V gene has CDR1 SGHKS and CDR2 YYEKEE (reference sequence). The CDR3 contains 16 residues. V trimming: 2 bases; J trimming: 4 bases; junction bases outside the gene matches: 12. The CDR3 loop is CASSFRLAAGRYEQYF. DNA of the CDR3: TGTGCCAGCAGCTTTAGGCTAGCGGCGGGGCGTTACGAGCAGTACTTC. Based on the CDR3 plus reference TRBV5-5 and TRBJ2-7, the full variable domain is DAGVTQSPTHLIKTRGQQVTLRCSPISGHKSVSWYQQVLGQGPQFIFQYYEKEERGRGNFPDRFSARQFPNYSSELNVNALLLGDSALYLCASSFRLAAGRYEQYFGPGTRLTVT.

The rearrangement uses TRBV7-2 and TRBJ2-3; unclear D gene. Germline lookup yields CDR1 SGHTA and CDR2 FQGNSA. This CDR3 is built from 12 residues. The V end lost 3 bases, the J end lost 2 bases, and 3 bases lay between the germline ends. The CDR3 sequence: CASSFFTDTQYF. The CDR3 bases are TGTGCCAGCAGCTTCTTCACAGATACGCAGTATTTT.

The rearrangement links TRBV4-1 to TRBJ2-7; 14 bases fit TRBD2. CDR3 length: 17 amino acids. Germline-derived CDR1 and CDR2 are MGHRA and YSYEKL. The J segment lost 7 bases and the V segment lost 4 bases, leaving 12 bases of the junction unmatched. This chain's CDR3 is CASSPTGLAGGQGEQYF. CDR3 nucleotides: TGCGCCAGCAGCCCGACAGGACTAGCGGGGGGCCAGGGGGAGCAGTACTTC.

V is TRBV6-2 or TRBV6-3 and J is TRBJ2-2, with D hard to call. The germline V gene has CDR1 MNHEY and CDR2 SVGEGT. The CDR3 length is 14 residues. Trimming left V 6 bases short and J 1 base short, with 9 bases between. CDR3 sequence reads: CASSRNMNTGELFF. The CDR3 DNA follows: TGTGCCAGCAGCCGCAATATGAACACCGGGGAGCTGTTTTTT.

The chain uses TRBV7-9 and TRBJ1-5, with D maybe TRBD1 (6 bases). This CDR3 is 14 amino acids long. Trimming pared 3 bases from V and 6 bases from J, leaving 12 bases between. CDR1 and CDR2 from the germline V gene are SEHNR and FQNEAQ (reference sequence). Here the CDR3 DNA reads TGTGCCAGCAGCTTTGCAGGGGAGATTCAGCCCCAGCATTTT. Translation: CASSFAGEIQPQHF.

The chain links TRBV27 to TRBJ1-1; D may be TRBD1 (6 bases). Trimming pared 3 bases from V and 4 bases from J, leaving 12 bases between. This CDR3 comprises 14 residues. Germline-derived CDR1 and CDR2 are MNHEY and SMNVEV (reference sequence). CDR3 nucleotides: TGTGCCAGCAGTTTGGCTGGACAGATCACTGAAGCTTTCTTT. Translation: CASSLAGQITEAFF.

On this clone itself: One junction end does not reproduce the germline sequence, and a read error may be involved. Other DNA sequences of this sample code for an identical CDR3. The rearrangement joins TRBV27 to TRBJ2-1; 9 positions agree with TRBD2. CDR1 is MNHEY and CDR2 is SMNVEV in the germline V gene (reference sequence). The CDR3 has 12 amino acids. CDR3: CASSLAGDEQFF. CDR3 coding DNA: TGCGCCAGCAGCTTAGCGGGGGATGAGCAGTTCTTC.

The chain is built from TRBV6-5 and TRBJ2-7, with D perhaps matching TRBD1 or TRBD2 (7 bases each). The CDR3 loop spans 14 amino acids. The germline V and J ends were trimmed by 4 bases and 2 bases, with 12 bases remaining between them. Germline loops: CDR1 MNHEY, CDR2 SVGAGI. CDR3 nucleotide sequence: TGTGCCAGCAGTTTATCAGGGGGGGCCTACGAGCAGTACTTC. It yields the protein CASSLSGGAYEQYF.

V gene TRBV9 combines with J gene TRBJ2-5; D not resolved. Germline CDR1 and CDR2: SGDLS and YYNGEE. V was cut by 7 bases and J by 8 bases, with 21 bases left in between. The CDR3 length is 14 residues. CDR3: CASAGISSLGTQYF. CDR3 nucleotide sequence: TGTGCCAGCGCTGGAATTAGCAGCCTTGGAACCCAGTACTTC. The full variable domain, in which reference TRBV9 and TRBJ2-5 provide the parts outside the CDR3, is DSGVTQTPKHLITATGQRVTLRCSPRSGDLSVYWYQQSLDQGLQFLIQYYNGEERAKGNILERFSAQQFPDLHSELNLSSLELGDSALYFCASAGISSLGTQYFGPGTRLLVL.

This rearrangement joins TRBV6-6 to TRBJ1-5, with 8 bases identical to TRBD1. CDR3 length: 14 amino acids. Losses at the gene ends were 6 bases for V and 0 bases for J; bases not matched to a gene: 1. Germline V gives CDR1 MNHNY, CDR2 SVGAGI (reference sequence). CDR3 region: CASRDRDSNQPQHF. CDR3 nucleotide sequence: TGTGCCAGCAGGGACAGGGATAGCAATCAGCCCCAGCATTTT.

The chain links TRBV14 to TRBJ2-3; D gene unclear. The CDR3 length is 14 residues. From germline, CDR1 is SGHDN and CDR2 FVKESK. V dropped 2 bases and J dropped 5 bases, with 11 bases sitting between them. The DNA of the CDR3 is TGTGCCAGCAGCCAAAATCTAGACGGAGATACGCAGTATTTT. Amino acids: CASSQNLDGDTQYF.

The chain is built from TRBV4-1 and TRBJ2-3, with D hard to call. Germline lookup yields CDR1 MGHRA and CDR2 YSYEKL. The CDR3 has 16 amino acids. V lost 0 bases, J lost 5 bases, and 15 bases lay in between. The CDR3 nucleotides are TGCGCCAGCAGCCAAGATTCGGCAGGCGTCAGAGATACGCAGTATTTT. Amino acid sequence: CASSQDSAGVRDTQYF.

V is TRBV5-1 and J is TRBJ2-3; 7 bases are a match to TRBD1. In germline, CDR1 is SGHRS, CDR2 YFSETQ. Germline trimming cut 4 bases from V and 5 bases from J; bases unmatched to any gene: 10. CDR3 size: 15 residues. The CDR3 bases are TGCGCCAGCAGCGGGGAACAGGGGCAGAAAGATACGCAGTATTTT. It is translated as CASSGEQGQKDTQYF.

The CDR3 DNA reads TGTGCCAGCAGTCTTCTCGGGGGCCGGGGCAATCAGCCCCAGCATTTT. Amino acids: CASSLLGGRGNQPQHF. The chain joins TRBV5-6 to TRBJ1-5; D might be TRBD1 (6 bases). This CDR3 comprises 16 residues. Trimming stripped 5 bases from V and 2 bases from J, with 17 bases between. Germline assignment: CDR1 SGHDT and CDR2 YYEEEE.

The CDR3 DNA sequence: TGTGCCAGCAGCTCCGGACAGCGCTCGGGAGGGCCTGGCTACACCTTC. Translation gives CASSSGQRSGGPGYTF. The chain carries TRBV11-2 and TRBJ1-2, with D perhaps TRBD1 (6 bases). Trimming removed 4 bases at V and 7 bases at J, with 22 bases between. The CDR3 is 16 residues long. Germline CDR1 and CDR2: SGHAT and FQNNGV.

V usage is TRBV9 and J usage is TRBJ2-1, with unresolved D. Trimming took off 6 bases at V and 0 bases at J, with 16 bases between the two ends. The CDR3 consists of 16 residues. The germline V gene has CDR1 SGDLS and CDR2 YYNGEE. The CDR3 spells CASNLRLTISYNEQFF. The CDR3 nucleotides are TGTGCCAGCAATCTACGCCTAACTATCTCCTACAATGAGCAGTTCTTC.

The V call is TRBV13, the J call TRBJ2-7, with 7 bases matching TRBD2. V was pared by 5 bases and J by 2 bases, with 12 bases of the junction left unmatched. The V gene's germline CDR1 is PRHDT and CDR2 FYEKMQ (reference sequence). There are 16 residues in the CDR3. The CDR3 here is CASSPPGGGVPYEQYF. The CDR3, as DNA: TGTGCCAGCAGCCCACCCGGGGGAGGGGTCCCCTACGAGCAGTACTTC.

This chain links TRBV2 with TRBJ1-1, with 11 nucleotides matching TRBD1. Germline-derived CDR1 and CDR2 are SNHLY and FYNNEI. This CDR3 has 15 residues. The J segment lost 5 bases and the V segment lost 6 bases, leaving 8 bases of the junction unmatched. This chain's CDR3 is CASSEDRGRGTEAFF. CDR3 in DNA: TGTGCCAGCAGCGAGGACAGGGGGCGCGGAACTGAAGCTTTCTTT.

The chain joins TRBV28 to TRBJ2-5; 7 bases fit TRBD1. The CDR3 totals 15 residues. V dropped 3 bases and J dropped 1; count of bases not matched to a gene: 5. Germline-derived CDR1 and CDR2 are MDHEN and SYDVKM. CDR3 residues: CASSFKGAFQETQYF. DNA for the CDR3: TGTGCCAGCAGTTTCAAGGGGGCCTTCCAAGAGACCCAGTACTTC.

The chain carries TRBV24-1 and TRBJ2-7, with D perhaps matching TRBD1 (5 bases). The CDR3 runs to 17 residues. The germline V and J ends were trimmed by 3 bases and 4 bases, with 21 bases remaining between them. CDR1 KGHDR and CDR2 SFDVKD come from the germline V gene. This CDR3 reads CATSDPRQLLRLYEQYF. As DNA, the CDR3 is TGTGCCACCAGTGATCCCCGACAGTTACTAAGGCTTTACGAGCAGTACTTC.

This chain uses TRBV28 with TRBJ2-3; D ambiguous. The V gene lost 6 bases and the J gene lost 1 base, with 8 bases spanning the gap. The CDR3 sequence is 13 residues long. CDR1 MDHEN and CDR2 SYDVKM come from the germline V gene. The CDR3 DNA follows: TGTGCCAGCAGACCCTCTGGCACAGATACGCAGTATTTT. This translates into CASRPSGTDTQYF.

The V gene is TRBV30, the J gene TRBJ2-5, with 15 bases matching TRBD2. The CDR3 is made up of 17 amino acids. V dropped 2 bases and J dropped 5; count of bases not matched to a gene: 9. Germline V CDR1 and CDR2: GTSNPN, SVGIG (reference sequence). CDR3 sequence (DNA): TGTGCCTGGAGTCAGGGGACTAGCGGGGGGCTAAGGGAGACCCAGTACTTC. This codes for CAWSQGTSGGLRETQYF.

The chain combines TRBV4-1 with TRBJ2-3; TRBD2 matches at 12 bases. The CDR3 runs 17 residues. Germline CDR1 and CDR2: MGHRA and YSYEKL. V shed 4 bases and J 5 bases; nucleotides not matched to a gene: 10. CDR3 in amino acids: CASSPRTSGEVGDTQYF. In DNA, the CDR3 is TGCGCCAGCAGCCCCCGGACTAGCGGGGAGGTAGGAGATACGCAGTATTTT.

CDR3 amino acids: CASIISGAGANVLTF. For the CDR3, the DNA is TGTGCCAGCATCATATCGGGGGCTGGGGCCAACGTCCTGACTTTC. The V call is TRBV2, the J call TRBJ2-6, with D possibly TRBD2 on 6 matching bases. V was shortened by 7 bases and J by 2 bases, with 12 bases between the two germline ends. The CDR3 contains 15 residues. In germline, CDR1 is SNHLY, CDR2 FYNNEI.

The chain combines TRBV5-1 with TRBJ1-4; D is unresolved. The CDR3 is 14 amino acids. The germline CDR1 and CDR2 sequences are SGHRS and YFSETQ. Trimming pared 4 bases from V and 0 bases from J, leaving 7 bases between. Here the CDR3 DNA reads TGCGCCAGCAGCCAACTGTCAACTAATGAAAAACTGTTTTTT. It translates to CASSQLSTNEKLFF.

This chain connects TRBV6-6 to TRBJ1-2, with a weak D call TRBD1 (5 bases). In germline, CDR1 is MNHNY, CDR2 SVGAGI (reference sequence). The CDR3 extends over 11 amino acids. The V and J ends lost 3 bases and 8 bases respectively, with 7 bases between them. The CDR3 coding sequence is TGTGCCAGCAGTTATACAGGAGGCTACACCTTC. Its translation is CASSYTGGYTF.

The chain carries TRBV9 and TRBJ2-2; D gene unclear. V lost 3 bases and J 7 bases, leaving 13 bases between the germline ends. CDR1 and CDR2 from the germline V gene are SGDLS and YYNGEE. This CDR3 region has 14 residues. The CDR3 spells CASSDGRFNGELFF. The CDR3 DNA sequence: TGTGCCAGCAGCGATGGAAGATTTAACGGGGAGCTGTTTTTT. Supplemented by reference TRBV9 and TRBJ2-2, the full variable domain reads DSGVTQTPKHLITATGQRVTLRCSPRSGDLSVYWYQQSLDQGLQFLIQYYNGEERAKGNILERFSAQQFPDLHSELNLSSLELGDSALYFCASSDGRFNGELFFGEGSRLTVL.

The rearrangement links TRBV5-5 to TRBJ1-1; TRBD1 aligns across 8 bases. The CDR3 covers 14 residues. V lost 5 bases, J lost 4 bases, and 7 bases stayed unmatched. Germline V gives CDR1 SGHKS, CDR2 YYEKEE (reference sequence). CDR3 coding DNA: TGTGCCAGCAGTTGGACAGGGAGAAGCACTGAAGCTTTCTTT. Protein sequence: CASSWTGRSTEAFF.

The J gene is TRBJ1-3, the V gene TRBV5-6, with 8 bases aligning to TRBD1. The germline gives CDR1 SGHDT, CDR2 YYEEEE. Trimming cost V 1 base and J 4 bases; bases outside gene matches: 1. The CDR3 extends over 14 amino acids. The CDR3 region has the DNA TGTGCCAGCAGCTTGCAGGGGGCGGGAAACACCATATATTTT. Translated, it gives CASSLQGAGNTIYF.